This T cell receptor beta chain was sequenced during a study of HIV-infected patients and healthy controls. Germline V gene lookup returns CDR1 SGHAT and CDR2 FQNNGV. Trimming removed 5 bases from V and 9 bases from J; junction bases left unmatched: 17. The CDR3 sequence is 17 residues long. TCRdb processed the 5' RACE reads anew with MiXCR; each CDR3 protein has one entry. The sample records about 67,000 distinct CDR3 sequences, around 16% being singletons. The sequence was collected from a human donor in good health. Input material: CD4+ T cells from blood. V usage is TRBV11-2 and J usage is TRBJ2-1; the match to TRBD2 covers 9 bases. For the CDR3, the DNA is TGTGCCAGCAGCGAAACCCTTCTAGCGGGGAGGCGGGGTGAGCAGTTCTTC. This encodes CASSETLLAGRRGEQFF.